In this sample, the clone carrying this T cell receptor (beta chain) turned up many times. Clinical symptoms, serum thyroxine and TRAb, thyroid ultrasound and orbital computed tomography together formed the diagnostic basis. Each 10 ml fresh peripheral blood draw supplied the PBMCs. The data originate from a study of T cells in Graves' hyperthyroidism and ophthalmopathy. Amplified TCR beta CDR3 regions derived from RNA transcripts. TCR CDR3 regions were first amplified by RT-PCR with HTBI primers. TCRdb fed the multiplex PCR reads into MiXCR, producing one record per CDR3 protein. Counted here are approximately 430,000 distinct CDR3 sequences, roughly 14% occurring once; the ten biggest clones make up roughly 13%. There are 14 residues in the CDR3. CDR1 and CDR2 (germline): SNHLY, FYNNEI. V lost 5 bases and J lost 6; bases outside the gene matches: 1.

The sample consisted of blood. This chain joins TRBV2 and TRBJ2-1; 13 positions match TRBD2. The TCR sequence derives from a man aged 18 to 35 with Graves' ophthalmopathy. CDR3 sequence (DNA): TGTGCCAGCAGTCGACTAGCGGGAGGCAATGAGCAGTTCTTC. Translation: CASSRLAGGNEQFF.